The 23 T cell receptor beta chains listed next were all sequenced from one sample in a study of blood T cell repertoires in COVID-19. TCRdb keeps only in-frame clones here, not all; method: immunoSEQ multiplex PCR. The profile shows 70,000 to 95,000 clones, roughly four fifths of them singletons. The sample taken for sequencing was peripheral blood. The receptors here all came from a human donor in a cohort sampled during active COVID-19.

This clone was observed a few times. This chain links TRBV5-5 with TRBJ1-4; no reliable D call. This CDR3 has 16 residues. V dropped 1 base and J dropped 6 bases, with 16 bases sitting between them. The germline V gene has CDR1 SGHKS and CDR2 YYEKEE (reference sequence). The CDR3 bases are TGTGCCAGCAGCTTGTCCCCGGAGGTTCGGTATGAAAAACTGTTTTTT. As protein: CASSLSPEVRYEKLFF.

For the CDR3, the DNA is TGCGCCAGCAGCCAACCCCACTTGACAGGGAGCGAGCAGTACTTC. The encoded protein is CASSQPHLTGSEQYF. The V and J genes are TRBV4-1 and TRBJ2-5; 7 nucleotides match TRBD1. TRBJ2-7 matches the DNA end more closely, so the J call is doubtful. CDR1 and CDR2 from the germline V gene are MGHRA and YSYEKL. The CDR3 extends over 15 amino acids.

The chain is built from TRBV2 and TRBJ1-4; D possibly corresponds to TRBD1 (6 bases). Germline V gene lookup returns CDR1 SNHLY and CDR2 FYNNEI. This CDR3 comprises 11 residues. V was cut by 8 bases and J by 7 bases, with 8 bases left in between. The CDR3 nucleotides read TGTGCCAGCTCGGACAGTGAAAAACTGTTTTTT. Protein: CASSDSEKLFF.

The chain has TRBV18 and TRBJ1-4; 7 nucleotides agree with TRBD1. V was clipped by 3 bases and J by 7 bases; unmatched bases: 8. Germline CDR1 and CDR2: KGHSH and LQKENI. The CDR3 is 15 residues long. The CDR3 region has the DNA TGTGCCAGCTCACCCCGACAGGGACCAAGTGAAAAACTGTTTTTT. Translation: CASSPRQGPSEKLFF.

The gene calls are TRBV28 and TRBJ1-2; D is unclear. This CDR3 region has 16 residues. CDR1 and CDR2 from the germline V gene are MDHEN and SYDVKM. Trimming took 3 bases from V and 3 from J, leaving 17 bases between them. CDR3 sequence: CASSFIGRIAYYGYTF. The CDR3 DNA is TGTGCCAGCAGTTTCATTGGCAGGATCGCATACTATGGCTACACCTTC.

The chain uses TRBV7-2 and TRBJ1-1; TRBD1 aligns across 8 bases. The CDR3 sequence is 15 residues long. V shed 5 bases, J shed 1 base, and the junction held 6 bases outside the gene matches. Germline CDR1 is SGHTA and CDR2 is FQGNSA. Written as DNA, the CDR3 is TGTGCCAGCAGCACTCGGGACAGGTGGAACACTGAAGCTTTCTTT. It encodes CASSTRDRWNTEAFF.

This chain joins TRBV6-5 and TRBJ1-6; TRBD1 might be the D (5 bases). Germline V gene sequence: CDR1 MNHEY, CDR2 SVGAGI. The V end lost 0 bases, the J end lost 7 bases, and 10 bases lay between the germline ends. CDR3 length: 15 amino acids. The CDR3, as DNA: TGTGCCAGCAGTTACTCGGTCAGGGCCAATTCACCCCTCCACTTT. It yields the protein CASSYSVRANSPLHF.

The chain carries TRBV2 and TRBJ2-5, with D tentatively TRBD2 (6 bases). This CDR3 has 13 amino acids. Germline V gene data show CDR1 as SNHLY and CDR2 as FYNNEI. V lost 8 bases, J lost 2 bases, and 12 bases lay in between. The CDR3 here is CASFGTQQETQYF. DNA for the CDR3: TGTGCCAGCTTCGGGACTCAACAAGAGACCCAGTACTTC. Looking up the rest from reference TRBV2 and TRBJ2-5 gives the full variable domain: EPEVTQTPSHQVTQMGQEVILRCVPISNHLYFYWYRQILGQKVEFLVSFYNNEISEKSEIFDDQFSVERPDGSNFTLKIRSTKLEDSAMYFCASFGTQQETQYFGPGTRLLVL.

V gene TRBV25-1 combines with J gene TRBJ2-6, with unresolved D. The CDR3 runs to 15 residues. Trimming removed 3 bases from V and 0 bases from J, with 6 bases in between. CDR1 is MGHDK and CDR2 is SYGVNS in the germline V gene. The CDR3 nucleotides are TGTGCCAGCAGTGAGAGATCCTCTGGGGCCAACGTCCTGACTTTC. Encoded protein: CASSERSSGANVLTF.

This rearrangement joins TRBV5-5 to TRBJ1-1; TRBD1 matches at 7 bases. CDR1 is SGHKS and CDR2 is YYEKEE in the germline V gene (reference sequence). The length of the CDR3 is 15 residues. The V and J ends lost 3 bases and 0 bases, in that order; junction bases with no gene match: 5. The CDR3 spells CASSSGQAMNTEAFF. As DNA, the CDR3 is TGTGCCAGCAGCTCTGGACAGGCGATGAACACTGAAGCTTTCTTT. The full variable domain, rest sourced from reference TRBV5-5 and TRBJ1-1, is DAGVTQSPTHLIKTRGQQVTLRCSPISGHKSVSWYQQVLGQGPQFIFQYYEKEERGRGNFPDRFSARQFPNYSSELNVNALLLGDSALYLCASSSGQAMNTEAFFGQGTRLTVV.

The gene calls are TRBV3-1 (or the pseudogene TRBV3-2) and TRBJ2-6; TRBD2 is a possible D gene (5 bases). This CDR3 is built from 12 residues. Looked up from germline, CDR1 is LGHDT and CDR2 is YNNKEL (reference sequence). V shed 4 bases and J shed 10 bases, with 8 bases lying between them. CDR3 nucleotides: TGTGCCAGCAGCCGGGAGAGTAACGTCCTGACTTTC. Amino acids: CASSRESNVLTF.

The V and J genes are TRBV18 and TRBJ1-4, with 8 bases matching TRBD1. The length of the CDR3 is 18 residues. V lost 0 bases, J lost 0 bases, and 6 bases stayed unmatched. From germline, CDR1 is KGHSH and CDR2 LQKENI. The CDR3 DNA is TGTGCCAGCTCACCACCGGGACAGGCGGTCCCAACTAATGAAAAACTGTTTTTT. Encoded protein: CASSPPGQAVPTNEKLFF.

This clone was detected only a few times. Within the sample, other DNA sequences also encode this same CDR3. This rearrangement joins TRBV11-2 to TRBJ2-3, with 8 bases matching TRBD2. Germline values: CDR1 SGHAT, CDR2 FQNNGV. The CDR3 length is 17 residues. V lost 4 bases, J lost 2 bases, and 11 bases stayed unmatched. Here the CDR3 reads CASSSGGAGGYTDTQYF. CDR3 bases: TGTGCCAGCAGCTCGGGGGGGGCCGGGGGTTACACAGATACGCAGTATTTT.

This chain uses TRBV28 with TRBJ1-2; 9 positions agree with TRBD1. V trimming: 7 bases; J trimming: 6 bases; junction bases outside the gene matches: 12. Germline V gene sequence: CDR1 MDHEN, CDR2 SYDVKM. The CDR3 is made up of 15 amino acids. CDR3 sequence reads: CASTSAGQGTHGYTF. DNA for the CDR3: TGTGCCAGCACTTCCGCCGGACAGGGGACCCATGGCTACACCTTC.

The chain links TRBV6-5 to TRBJ2-7; D unclear. V lost 8 bases and J lost 7, with 18 bases in between. CDR3 length equals 13 residues. CDR1 is MNHEY, CDR2 SVGAGI, per germline. CDR3 coding DNA: TGTGCCAGCTCCTTCCTGAGGTCGGAGGAGCAGTACTTC. It specifies CASSFLRSEEQYF.

This clone is a singleton in its sample. This chain joins TRBV3-1 (or the pseudogene TRBV3-2) and TRBJ2-5; 10 bases are shared with TRBD1. This CDR3 contains 14 residues. The V gene end was trimmed by 6 bases and the J gene end by 7 bases; junction bases not matched to a gene: 8. Germline V gene data show CDR1 as LGHDT and CDR2 as YNNKEL (reference sequence). CDR3 sequence: CASSPSGTGATQYF. CDR3 DNA: TGTGCCAGCAGTCCATCCGGGACAGGGGCGACCCAGTACTTC.

The rearrangement joins TRBV2 to TRBJ2-3, with D possibly TRBD2 on 7 matching bases. Germline V lookup: CDR1 SNHLY, CDR2 FYNNEI. The CDR3 is made up of 16 amino acids. Trimming shortened V by 4 bases and J by 2 bases, and 16 bases separated the two germline ends. The CDR3 nucleotides read TGTGCCAGCAGTGCGACTGTTGGGGGGGCCACAGATACGCAGTATTTT. Amino acids: CASSATVGGATDTQYF.

V and J are TRBV18 and TRBJ1-1; possible D gene TRBD1, 5 bases. Germline V gene sequence: CDR1 KGHSH, CDR2 LQKENI. The V gene lost 1 base and the J gene lost 1 base, with 13 bases spanning the gap. The CDR3 is made up of 16 amino acids. As DNA, the CDR3 is TGTGCCAGCTCACCACGGGGTCAGGGAGGGAACACTGAAGCTTTCTTT. Its translation: CASSPRGQGGNTEAFF.

Only a few counts were recorded for this clone. This chain connects TRBV21-1 to TRBJ1-2; no DNA check was done on the table's D call, TRBD1. TRBV21-1 is marked as a pseudogene. The CDR3 contains 16 residues. The CDR3 sequence is CASSGTDRDPNYGYTF. The DNA of the CDR3 is TGTGCCAGCAGCGGCACGGACAGAGACCCCAACTATGGCTACACCTTC.

The chain recombines TRBV3-1 (or the pseudogene TRBV3-2) with TRBJ1-1; D unclear. Germline-derived CDR1 and CDR2 are LGHDT and YNNKEL (reference sequence). The V end lost 0 bases, the J end lost 1 base, and 9 bases lay between the germline ends. This CDR3 region has 15 residues. The CDR3, as DNA: TGTGCCAGCAGCCAAGATTCAACAGAGAACACTGAAGCTTTCTTT. Translating it yields CASSQDSTENTEAFF.

This chain links TRBV28 with TRBJ1-5; D may be TRBD1 (5 bases). Trimming stripped 6 bases from V and 5 bases from J, with 17 bases between. This CDR3 contains 15 residues. Germline CDR1 MDHEN, CDR2 SYDVKM. The CDR3 region has the DNA TGTGCCAGCAGACCGGACATTTTCGTCGATCAGCCCCAGCATTTT. Amino acids: CASRPDIFVDQPQHF.

This chain links TRBV5-1 with TRBJ1-2; 8 bases align to TRBD1. The CDR3 is made up of 15 amino acids. With V trimmed by 3 bases and J by 4 bases, 8 bases remained unmatched. CDR1 is SGHRS and CDR2 is YFSETQ in the germline V gene. The CDR3: CASSSTGETPYGYTF. CDR3 nucleotides: TGCGCCAGCAGCTCGACAGGGGAGACCCCCTATGGCTACACCTTC. The variable domain in full, with the rest retrieved from reference TRBV5-1 and TRBJ1-2, is KAGVTQTPRYLIKTRGQQVTLSCSPISGHRSVSWYQQTPGQGLQFLFEYFSETQRNKGNFPGRFSGRQFSNSRSEMNVSTLELGDSALYLCASSSTGETPYGYTFGSGTRLTVV.

The gene calls are TRBV9 and TRBJ1-2; 7 bases are a match to TRBD1. This CDR3 has 14 amino acids. The V segment lost 3 bases and the J segment 4 bases; nucleotides outside the gene matches: 6. Per the germline V gene, CDR1 is SGDLS and CDR2 is YYNGEE. The CDR3 coding sequence is TGTGCCAGCAGCGCCCCCGGGACAGTCTATGGCTACACCTTC. Protein: CASSAPGTVYGYTF.